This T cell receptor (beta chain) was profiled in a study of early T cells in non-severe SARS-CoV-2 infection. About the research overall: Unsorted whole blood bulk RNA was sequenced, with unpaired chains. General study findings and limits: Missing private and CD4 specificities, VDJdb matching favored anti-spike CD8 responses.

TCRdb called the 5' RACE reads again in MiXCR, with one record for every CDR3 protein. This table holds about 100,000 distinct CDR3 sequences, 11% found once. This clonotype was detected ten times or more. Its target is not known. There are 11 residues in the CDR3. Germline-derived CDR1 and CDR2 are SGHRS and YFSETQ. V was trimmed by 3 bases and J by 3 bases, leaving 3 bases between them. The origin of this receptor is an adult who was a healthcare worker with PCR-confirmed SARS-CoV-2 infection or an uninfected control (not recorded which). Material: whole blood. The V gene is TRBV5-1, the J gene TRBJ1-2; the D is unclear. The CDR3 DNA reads TGCGCCAGCAGCTCAGACTATGGCTACACCTTC. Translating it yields CASSSDYGYTF.